The clone carrying this TCR beta chain was observed a handful of times. Because the CDR3's place on the DNA is in doubt, the DNA is left out and the CDR3 is given as listed by TCRdb. Negative isolation was used for CD8+ and CD4+ T cells, and FACS enrichment was applied to TEMRA cells. Reverse transcription of about 0.5 to 1 ug RNA used random hexamers. TCR beta CDR3 was amplified by immunoSEQ covering 54 Vbeta and 13 Jbeta. TCRdb re-called the immunoSEQ multiplex PCR reads through MiXCR, storing one row per CDR3 protein. The sample shows under 200,000 distinct CDR3 sequences, 91% of them seen only once. This record comes from a study of CD8 T cells in Susac syndrome. Study background: Among the Susac syndrome patients sequenced, 5 or 6 had active disease and about eight were in remission. Blood was drawn from patients with Susac syndrome. At that point, they were therapy-naive, on corticosteroids, or on intravenous immunoglobulin alone.

This TCR was recovered from a human donor with Susac syndrome. The sample was CD4+ T cells from PBMCs.

CDR3 protein: CAVGRGSTNTGELFF. This chain joins TRBV27 and TRBJ2-2; the table's D call, TRBD1, has no DNA check behind it. Including both end residues, the CDR3 is 15 amino acids long. Germline V gene lookup returns CDR1 MNHEY and CDR2 SMNVEV (reference sequence).